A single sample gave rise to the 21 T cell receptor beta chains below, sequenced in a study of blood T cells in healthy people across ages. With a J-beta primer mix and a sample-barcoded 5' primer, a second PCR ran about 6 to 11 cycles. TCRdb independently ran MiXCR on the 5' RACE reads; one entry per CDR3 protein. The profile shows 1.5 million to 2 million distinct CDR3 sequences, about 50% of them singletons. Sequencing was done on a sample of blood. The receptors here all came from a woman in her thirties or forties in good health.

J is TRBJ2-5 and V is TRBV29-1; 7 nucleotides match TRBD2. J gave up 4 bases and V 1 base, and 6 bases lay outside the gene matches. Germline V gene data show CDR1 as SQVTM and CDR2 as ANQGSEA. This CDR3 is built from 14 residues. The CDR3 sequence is CSVEARLAGETQYF. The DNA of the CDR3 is TGCAGCGTTGAAGCCCGACTAGCAGGAGAGACCCAGTACTTC.

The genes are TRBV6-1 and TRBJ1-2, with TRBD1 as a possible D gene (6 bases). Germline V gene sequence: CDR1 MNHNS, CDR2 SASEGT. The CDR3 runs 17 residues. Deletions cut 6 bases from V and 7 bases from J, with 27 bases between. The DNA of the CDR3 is TGTGCCAGCAGCCCCTCGGGGGCGGGGGGCACCATGAGTGGCTACACCTTC. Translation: CASSPSGAGGTMSGYTF.

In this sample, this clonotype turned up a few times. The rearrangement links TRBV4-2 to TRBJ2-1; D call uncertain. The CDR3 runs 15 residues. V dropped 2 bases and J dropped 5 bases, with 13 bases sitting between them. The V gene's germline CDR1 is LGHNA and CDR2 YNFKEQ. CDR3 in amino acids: CASSQNSLMDNEQFF. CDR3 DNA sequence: TGTGCCAGCAGCCAAAACTCCTTAATGGACAATGAGCAGTTCTTC.

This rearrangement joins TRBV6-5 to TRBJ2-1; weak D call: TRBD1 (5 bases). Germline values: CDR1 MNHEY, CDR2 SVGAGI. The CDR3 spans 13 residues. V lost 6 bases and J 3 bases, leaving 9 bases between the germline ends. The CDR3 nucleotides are TGTGCCAGCAGGTGGGGCCTCTACAATGAGCAGTTCTTC. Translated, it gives CASRWGLYNEQFF.

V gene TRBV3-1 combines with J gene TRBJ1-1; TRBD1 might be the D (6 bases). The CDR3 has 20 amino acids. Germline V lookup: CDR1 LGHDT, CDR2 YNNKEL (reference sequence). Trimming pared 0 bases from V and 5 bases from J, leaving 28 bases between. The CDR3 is CASSQDGRGEGGVFSTEAFF. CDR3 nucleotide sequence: TGTGCCAGCAGCCAAGATGGCCGCGGGGAGGGGGGAGTATTCTCTACTGAAGCTTTCTTT.

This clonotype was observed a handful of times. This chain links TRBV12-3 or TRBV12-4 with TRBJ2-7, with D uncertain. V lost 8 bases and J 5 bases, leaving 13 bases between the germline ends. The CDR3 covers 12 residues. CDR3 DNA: TGTGCCAGCGCGATCCGCCTCCACGAGCAGTACTTC. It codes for CASAIRLHEQYF.

The CDR3 here is CSASTRVATNEKLFF. The CDR3 nucleotides are TGCAGTGCTAGTACCAGGGTTGCAACTAATGAAAAACTGTTTTTT. The chain joins TRBV20-1 to TRBJ1-4; D might be TRBD1 (5 bases). The CDR3 length is 15 residues. Trimming took off 3 bases at V and 0 bases at J, with 11 bases between the two ends. Looked up from germline, CDR1 is DFQATT and CDR2 is SNEGSKA (reference sequence).

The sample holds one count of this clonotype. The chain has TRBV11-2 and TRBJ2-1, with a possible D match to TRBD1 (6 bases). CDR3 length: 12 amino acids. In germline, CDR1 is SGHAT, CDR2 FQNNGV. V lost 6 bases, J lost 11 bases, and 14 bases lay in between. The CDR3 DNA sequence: TGTGCCAGCAGTTCTCAGGGGTTCCAGCAGTTCTTC. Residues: CASSSQGFQQFF.

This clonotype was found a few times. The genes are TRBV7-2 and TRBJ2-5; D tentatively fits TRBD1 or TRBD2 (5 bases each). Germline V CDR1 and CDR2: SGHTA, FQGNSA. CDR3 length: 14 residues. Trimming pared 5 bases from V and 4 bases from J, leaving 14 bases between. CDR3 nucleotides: TGTGCCAGCAGCCCCCAGAAGGGGACAGAGACCCAGTACTTC. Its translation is CASSPQKGTETQYF. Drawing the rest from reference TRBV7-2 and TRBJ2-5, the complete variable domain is GAGVSQSPSNKVTEKGKDVELRCDPISGHTALYWYRQSLGQGLEFLIYFQGNSAPDKSGLPSDRFSAERTGGSVSTLTIQRTQQEDSAVYLCASSPQKGTETQYFGPGTRLLVL.

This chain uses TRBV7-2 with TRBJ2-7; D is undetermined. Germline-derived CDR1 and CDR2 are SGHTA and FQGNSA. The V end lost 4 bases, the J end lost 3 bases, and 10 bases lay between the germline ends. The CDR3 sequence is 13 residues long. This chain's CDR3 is CASSSGANYEQYF. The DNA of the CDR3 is TGTGCCAGCAGCTCCGGCGCCAACTACGAGCAGTACTTC.

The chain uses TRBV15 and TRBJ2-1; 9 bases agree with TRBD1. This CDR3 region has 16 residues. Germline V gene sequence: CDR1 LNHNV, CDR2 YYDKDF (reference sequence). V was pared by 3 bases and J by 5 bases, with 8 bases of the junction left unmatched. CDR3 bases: TGTGCCACCAGCAGGCCGGGACAGGGTTTAGACAATGAGCAGTTCTTC. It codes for CATSRPGQGLDNEQFF. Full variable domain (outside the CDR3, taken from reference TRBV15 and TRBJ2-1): DAMVIQNPRYQVTQFGKPVTLSCSQTLNHNVMYWYQQKSSQAPKLLFHYYDKDFNNEADTPDNFQSRRPNTSFCFLDIRSPGLGDTAMYLCATSRPGQGLDNEQFFGPGTRLTVL.

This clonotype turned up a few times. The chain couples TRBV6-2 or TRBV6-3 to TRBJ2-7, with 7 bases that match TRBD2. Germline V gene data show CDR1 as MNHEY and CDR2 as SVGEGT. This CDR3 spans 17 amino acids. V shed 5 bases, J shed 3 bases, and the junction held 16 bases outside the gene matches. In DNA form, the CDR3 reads TGTGCCAGCAGTGTCCCCCTCGGGGGGACGGAGGTCTACGAGCAGTACTTC. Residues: CASSVPLGGTEVYEQYF.

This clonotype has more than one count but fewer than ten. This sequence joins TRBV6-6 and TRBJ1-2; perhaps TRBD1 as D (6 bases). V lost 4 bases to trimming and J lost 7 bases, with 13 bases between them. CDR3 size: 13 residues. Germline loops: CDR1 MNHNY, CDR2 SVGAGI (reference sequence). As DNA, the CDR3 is TGTGCCAGCAGTTTCAAAAGGGGGGGTGGCTACACCTTC. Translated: CASSFKRGGGYTF.

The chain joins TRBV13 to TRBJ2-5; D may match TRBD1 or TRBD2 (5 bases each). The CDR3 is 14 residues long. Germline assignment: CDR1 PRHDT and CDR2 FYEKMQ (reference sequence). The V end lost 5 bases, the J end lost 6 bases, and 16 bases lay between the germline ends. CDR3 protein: CASSPGTEGKTQYF. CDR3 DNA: TGTGCCAGCAGCCCAGGGACCGAAGGCAAGACCCAGTACTTC.

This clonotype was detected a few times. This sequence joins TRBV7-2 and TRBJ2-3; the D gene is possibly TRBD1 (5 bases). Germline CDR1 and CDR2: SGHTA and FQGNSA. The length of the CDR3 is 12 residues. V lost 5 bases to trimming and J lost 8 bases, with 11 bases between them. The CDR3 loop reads CASSPQGTTQYF. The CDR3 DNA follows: TGTGCCAGCAGCCCGCAGGGTACTACGCAGTATTTT.

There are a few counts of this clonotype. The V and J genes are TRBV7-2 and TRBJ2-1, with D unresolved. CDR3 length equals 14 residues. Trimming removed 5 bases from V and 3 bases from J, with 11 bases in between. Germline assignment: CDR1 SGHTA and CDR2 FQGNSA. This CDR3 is CASSGSAVYNEQFF. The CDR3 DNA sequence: TGTGCCAGCAGCGGATCGGCTGTCTACAATGAGCAGTTCTTC.

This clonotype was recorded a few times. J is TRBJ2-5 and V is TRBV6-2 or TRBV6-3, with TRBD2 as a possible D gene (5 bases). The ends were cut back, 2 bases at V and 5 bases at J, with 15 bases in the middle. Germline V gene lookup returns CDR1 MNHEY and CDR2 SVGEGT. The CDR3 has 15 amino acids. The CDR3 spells CASSYGSSRAETQYF. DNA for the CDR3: TGTGCCAGCAGTTACGGGAGCTCTAGGGCGGAGACCCAGTACTTC.

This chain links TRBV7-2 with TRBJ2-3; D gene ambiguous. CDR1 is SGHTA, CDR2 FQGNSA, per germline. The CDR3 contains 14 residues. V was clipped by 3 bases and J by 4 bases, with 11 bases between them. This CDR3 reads CASSLSASADTQYF. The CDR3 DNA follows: TGTGCCAGCAGCTTGTCTGCCTCGGCAGATACGCAGTATTTT.

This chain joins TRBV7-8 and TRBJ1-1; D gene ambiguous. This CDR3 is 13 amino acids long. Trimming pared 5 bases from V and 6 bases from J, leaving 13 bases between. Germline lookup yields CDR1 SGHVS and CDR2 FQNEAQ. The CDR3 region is CASSPLGKAEAFF. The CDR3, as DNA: TGTGCCAGCAGCCCGCTGGGTAAGGCTGAAGCTTTCTTT.

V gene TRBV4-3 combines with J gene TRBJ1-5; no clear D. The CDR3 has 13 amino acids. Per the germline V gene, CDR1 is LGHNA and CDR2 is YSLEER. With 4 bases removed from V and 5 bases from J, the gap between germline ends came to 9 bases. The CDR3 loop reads CASSLGIDQPQHF. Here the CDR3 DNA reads TGCGCCAGCAGCCTGGGCATAGATCAGCCCCAGCATTTT.

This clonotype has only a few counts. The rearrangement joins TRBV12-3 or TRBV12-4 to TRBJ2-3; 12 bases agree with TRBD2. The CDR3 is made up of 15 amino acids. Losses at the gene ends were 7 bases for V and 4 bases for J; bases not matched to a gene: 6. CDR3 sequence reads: CASTPLAGGADTQYF. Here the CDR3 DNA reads TGTGCCAGCACCCCACTAGCGGGGGGCGCAGATACGCAGTATTTT.